This TCR beta chain comes out of a study of OX40 agonist ivuxolimab in advanced cancers. Study overall: Treatment received earlier with anti-PD-1, anti-PD-L1 or anti-CTLA-4 agents was allowed, and around 36% had some. General study results and limits: Expanded clones belonging to CD8+ T cells outnumbered, on average, those of CD4+. Clonal expansion was seen in CD4+ and CD8+ blood T cells by week 6 at 0.1 to 3.0 mg/kg.

Of note for this clone: Its antigen remains unknown. One end of the junction varies from germline; a read error may be responsible. Other DNA sequences of this sample code for an identical CDR3.

Repertoires were generated with immunoSEQ multiplex PCR, while TCRdb's copy carries only in-frame clones and drops some. The sample records tens of thousands of clones, approximately 80% being singletons. Germline V gene data show CDR1 as SGDLS and CDR2 as YYNGEE. This CDR3 comprises 14 residues. The TCR sequence derives from an adult with an advanced solid tumor such as melanoma, head and neck, liver or kidney cancer. The genes are TRBV9 and TRBJ1-1, with D unresolved. The sequenced sample was CD4+ or CD8+ T cells sorted from blood, obtained in a trial of the OX40 agonist ivuxolimab. CDR3 in amino acids: CASSVGVMNTEAFF. DNA of the CDR3: TGTGCCAGCAGCGTGGGTGTAATGAACACCGAAGCTTTCTTT.